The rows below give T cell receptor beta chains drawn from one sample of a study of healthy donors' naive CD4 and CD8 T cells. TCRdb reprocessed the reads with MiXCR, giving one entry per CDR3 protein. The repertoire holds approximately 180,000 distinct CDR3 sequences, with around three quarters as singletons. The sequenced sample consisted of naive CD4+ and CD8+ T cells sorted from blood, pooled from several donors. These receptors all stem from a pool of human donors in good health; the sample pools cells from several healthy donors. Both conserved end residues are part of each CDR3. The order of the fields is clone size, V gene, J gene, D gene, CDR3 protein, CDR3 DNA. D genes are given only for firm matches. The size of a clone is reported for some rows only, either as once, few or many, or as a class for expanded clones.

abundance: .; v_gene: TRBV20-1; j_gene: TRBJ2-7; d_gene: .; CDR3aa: CSARDPTGDYYEQYF; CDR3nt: TGCAGTGCTAGAGACCCGACGGGGGATTACTATGAGCAGTACTTC
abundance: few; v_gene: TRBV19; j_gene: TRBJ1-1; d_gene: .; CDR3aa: CASSFGRNTEAFF; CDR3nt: TGTGCCAGTAGTTTTGGACGGAACACTGAAGCTTTCTTT
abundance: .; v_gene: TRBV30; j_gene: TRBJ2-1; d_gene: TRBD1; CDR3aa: CAWSSSGGIYNEQFF; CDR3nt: TGTGCCTGGAGTTCATCAGGGGGTATATACAATGAGCAGTTCTTC
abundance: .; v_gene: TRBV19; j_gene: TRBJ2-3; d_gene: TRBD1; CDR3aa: CASSLQGAVDTQYF; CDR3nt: TGTGCCAGTAGCCTACAGGGGGCCGTAGATACGCAGTATTTT
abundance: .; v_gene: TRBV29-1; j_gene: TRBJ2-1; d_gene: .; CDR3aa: CSVDGTPGYNEQFF; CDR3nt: TGCAGCGTTGACGGGACGCCCGGGTACAATGAGCAGTTCTTC
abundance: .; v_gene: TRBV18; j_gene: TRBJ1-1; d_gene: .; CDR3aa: CASSPPSPEAFF; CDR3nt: TGTGCCAGCTCACCACCGAGCCCTGAAGCTTTCTTT
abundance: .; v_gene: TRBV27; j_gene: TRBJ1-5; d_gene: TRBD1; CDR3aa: CASSLDRANQPQHF; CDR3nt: TGTGCCAGCAGTTTGGACAGGGCTAATCAGCCCCAGCATTTT
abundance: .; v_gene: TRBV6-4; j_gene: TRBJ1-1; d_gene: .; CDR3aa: CASSDVPGNTEAFF; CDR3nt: TGTGCCAGCAGTGACGTCCCCGGTAACACTGAAGCTTTCTTT
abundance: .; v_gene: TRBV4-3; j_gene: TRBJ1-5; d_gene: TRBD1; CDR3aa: CASSLGQARNNQPQHF; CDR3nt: TGCGCCAGCAGCCTGGGACAGGCCAGAAACAATCAGCCCCAGCATTTT
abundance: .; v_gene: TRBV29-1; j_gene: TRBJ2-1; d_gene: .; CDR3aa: CSVDHEQFF; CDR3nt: TGCAGCGTTGATCATGAGCAGTTCTTC
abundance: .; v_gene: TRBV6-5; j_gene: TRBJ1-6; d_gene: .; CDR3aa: CASNIGSSPLHF; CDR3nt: TGTGCCAGCAATATAGGGAGTTCACCCCTCCACTTT
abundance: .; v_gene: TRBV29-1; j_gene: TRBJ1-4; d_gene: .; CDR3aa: CSVAYQGKNEKLFF; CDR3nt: TGCAGCGTTGCGTACCAGGGGAAGAATGAAAAACTGTTTTTT
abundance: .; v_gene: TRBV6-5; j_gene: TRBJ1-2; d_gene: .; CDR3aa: CATTRHAQGYYGYTF; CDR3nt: TGTGCCACCACTCGGCACGCACAGGGTTACTATGGCTACACCTTC
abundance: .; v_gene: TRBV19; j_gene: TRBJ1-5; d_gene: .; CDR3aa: CASRLTGPRNQPQHF; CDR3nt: TGTGCCAGTAGACTAACAGGCCCCCGCAATCAGCCCCAGCATTTT
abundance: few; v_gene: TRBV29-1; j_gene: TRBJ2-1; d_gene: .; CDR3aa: CSAQLKGTRTYNEQFF; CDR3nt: TGCAGCGCCCAACTCAAAGGGACGAGGACCTACAATGAGCAGTTCTTC